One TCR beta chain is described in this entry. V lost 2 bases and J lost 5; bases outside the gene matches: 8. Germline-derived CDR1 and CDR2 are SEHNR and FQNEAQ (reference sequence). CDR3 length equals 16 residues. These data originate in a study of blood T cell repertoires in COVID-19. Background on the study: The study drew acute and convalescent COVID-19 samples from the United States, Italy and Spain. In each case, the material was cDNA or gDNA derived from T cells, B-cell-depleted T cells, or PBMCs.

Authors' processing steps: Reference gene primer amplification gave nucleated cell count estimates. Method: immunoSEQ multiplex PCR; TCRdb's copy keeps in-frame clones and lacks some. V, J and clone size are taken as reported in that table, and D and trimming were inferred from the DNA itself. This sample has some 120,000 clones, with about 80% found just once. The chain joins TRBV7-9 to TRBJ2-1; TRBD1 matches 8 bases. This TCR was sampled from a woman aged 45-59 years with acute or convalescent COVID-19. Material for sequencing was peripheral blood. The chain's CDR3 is CASSLPAGGANNEQFF. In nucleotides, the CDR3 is TGTGCCAGCAGCTTACCCGCAGGGGGCGCGAACAATGAGCAGTTCTTC.